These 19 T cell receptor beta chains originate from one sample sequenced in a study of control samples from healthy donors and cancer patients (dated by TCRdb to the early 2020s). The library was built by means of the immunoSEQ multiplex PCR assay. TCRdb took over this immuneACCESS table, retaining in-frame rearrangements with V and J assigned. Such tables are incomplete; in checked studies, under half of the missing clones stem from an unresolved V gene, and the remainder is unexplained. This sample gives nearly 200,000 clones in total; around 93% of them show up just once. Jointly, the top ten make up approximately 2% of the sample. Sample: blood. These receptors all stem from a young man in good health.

CDR3 coding DNA: TGTGCCAGTACATCGGGGCTGAACACTGAAGCTTTCTTT. Amino acids: CASTSGLNTEAFF. This chain connects TRBV19 to TRBJ1-1, with D possibly TRBD1 on 5 matching bases. Germline V lookup: CDR1 LNHDA, CDR2 SQIVND (reference sequence). V was clipped by 7 bases and J by 0 bases, with 9 bases between them. This CDR3 is built from 13 residues.

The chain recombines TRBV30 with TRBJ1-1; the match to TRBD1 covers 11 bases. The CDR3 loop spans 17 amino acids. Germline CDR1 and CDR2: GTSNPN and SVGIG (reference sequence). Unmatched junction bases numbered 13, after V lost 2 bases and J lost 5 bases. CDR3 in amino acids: CAWSFRSSGQGGTEAFF. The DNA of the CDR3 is TGTGCCTGGAGTTTTCGTAGTTCGGGACAGGGGGGAACTGAAGCTTTCTTT.

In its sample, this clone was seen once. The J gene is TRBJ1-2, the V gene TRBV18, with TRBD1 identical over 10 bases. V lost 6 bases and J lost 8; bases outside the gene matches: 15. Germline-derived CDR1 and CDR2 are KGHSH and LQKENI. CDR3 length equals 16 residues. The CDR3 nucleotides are TGTGCCAGCTCGTTAGACAGGGGGCCTCCCATTGTCGGCTACACCTTC. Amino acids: CASSLDRGPPIVGYTF.

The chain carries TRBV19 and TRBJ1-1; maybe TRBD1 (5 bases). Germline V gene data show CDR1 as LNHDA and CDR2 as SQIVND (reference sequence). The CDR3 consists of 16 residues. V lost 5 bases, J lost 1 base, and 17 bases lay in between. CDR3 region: CASSRIPGRGNTEAFF. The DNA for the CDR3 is TGTGCCAGTAGTCGAATCCCGGGACGGGGGAACACTGAAGCTTTCTTT.

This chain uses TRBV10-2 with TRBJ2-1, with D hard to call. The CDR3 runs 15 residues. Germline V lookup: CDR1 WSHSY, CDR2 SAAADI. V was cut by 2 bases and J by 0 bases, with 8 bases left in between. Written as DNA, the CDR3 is TGCGCCAGCAGTGAGGGACGGTCCTCCTACAATGAGCAGTTCTTC. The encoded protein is CASSEGRSSYNEQFF.

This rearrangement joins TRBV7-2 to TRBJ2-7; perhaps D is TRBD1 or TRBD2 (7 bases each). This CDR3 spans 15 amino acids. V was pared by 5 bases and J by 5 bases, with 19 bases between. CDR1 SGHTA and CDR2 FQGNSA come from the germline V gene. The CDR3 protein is CASSPGGGSQNEQYF. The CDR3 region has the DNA TGTGCCAGCAGCCCAGGGGGGGGAAGTCAGAACGAGCAGTACTTC.

CDR3 protein: CASEEGWGTDTQYF. The CDR3 nucleotides are TGTGCCAGTGAGGAGGGTTGGGGCACAGATACGCAGTATTTT. The J gene is TRBJ2-3, the V gene TRBV2, with D maybe TRBD2 (6 bases). The germline V and J ends were trimmed by 9 bases and 1 base, with 14 bases remaining between them. Germline assignment: CDR1 SNHLY and CDR2 FYNNEI. The CDR3 spans 14 residues. Together with reference TRBV2 and TRBJ2-3, the CDR3 gives the full variable domain: EPEVTQTPSHQVTQMGQEVILRCVPISNHLYFYWYRQILGQKVEFLVSFYNNEISEKSEIFDDQFSVERPDGSNFTLKIRSTKLEDSAMYFCASEEGWGTDTQYFGPGTRLTVL.

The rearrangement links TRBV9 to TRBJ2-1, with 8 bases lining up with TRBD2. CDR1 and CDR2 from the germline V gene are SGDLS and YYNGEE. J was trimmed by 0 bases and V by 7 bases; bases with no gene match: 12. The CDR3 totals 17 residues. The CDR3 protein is CASGKGGGGPSYNEQFF. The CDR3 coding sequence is TGTGCCAGCGGCAAGGGGGGCGGGGGGCCCTCCTACAATGAGCAGTTCTTC. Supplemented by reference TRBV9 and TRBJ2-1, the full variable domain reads DSGVTQTPKHLITATGQRVTLRCSPRSGDLSVYWYQQSLDQGLQFLIQYYNGEERAKGNILERFSAQQFPDLHSELNLSSLELGDSALYFCASGKGGGGPSYNEQFFGPGTRLTVL.

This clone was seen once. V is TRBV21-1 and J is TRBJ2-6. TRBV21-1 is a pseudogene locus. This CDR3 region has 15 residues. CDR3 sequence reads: CASSLLVSGANVLTF. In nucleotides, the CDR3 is TGTGCCAGCAGCCTGCTCGTCTCTGGGGCCAACGTCCTGACTTTC.

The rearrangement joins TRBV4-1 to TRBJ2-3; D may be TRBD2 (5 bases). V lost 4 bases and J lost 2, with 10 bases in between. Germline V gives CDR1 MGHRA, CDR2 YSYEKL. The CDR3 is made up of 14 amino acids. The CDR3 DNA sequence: TGCGCCAGCAGCCTTAGCGCAGACACAGATACGCAGTATTTT. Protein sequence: CASSLSADTDTQYF.

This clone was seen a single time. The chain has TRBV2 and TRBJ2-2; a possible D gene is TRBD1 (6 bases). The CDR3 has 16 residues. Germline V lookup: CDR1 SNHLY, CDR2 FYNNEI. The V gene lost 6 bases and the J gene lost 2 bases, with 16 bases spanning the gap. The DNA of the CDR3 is TGTGCCAGCAGGGTACAGGGATTGAGAAACACCGGGGAGCTGTTTTTT. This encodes CASRVQGLRNTGELFF.

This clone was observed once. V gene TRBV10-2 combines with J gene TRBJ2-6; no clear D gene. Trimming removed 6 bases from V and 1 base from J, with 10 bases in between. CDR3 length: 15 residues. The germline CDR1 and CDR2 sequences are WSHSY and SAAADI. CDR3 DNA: TGCGCCAGCAGGAAAGGGCAATCTGGGGCCAACGTCCTGACTTTC. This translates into CASRKGQSGANVLTF.

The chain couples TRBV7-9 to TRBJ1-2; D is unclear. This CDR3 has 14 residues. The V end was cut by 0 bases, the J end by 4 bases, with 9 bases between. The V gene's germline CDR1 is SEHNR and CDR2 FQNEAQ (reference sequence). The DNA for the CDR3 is TGTGCCAGCAGCTTAGCGCTAGATGGCTATGGCTACACCTTC. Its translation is CASSLALDGYGYTF.

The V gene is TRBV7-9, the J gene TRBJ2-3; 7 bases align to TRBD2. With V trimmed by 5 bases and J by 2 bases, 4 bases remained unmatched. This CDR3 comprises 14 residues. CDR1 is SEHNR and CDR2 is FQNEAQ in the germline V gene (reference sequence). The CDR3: CASSPGTTTDTQYF. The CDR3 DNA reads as TGTGCCAGCAGCCCGGGGACTACCACAGATACGCAGTATTTT.

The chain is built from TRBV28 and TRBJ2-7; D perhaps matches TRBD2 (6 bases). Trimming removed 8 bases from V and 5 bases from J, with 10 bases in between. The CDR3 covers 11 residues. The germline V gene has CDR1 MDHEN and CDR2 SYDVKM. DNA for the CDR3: TGTGCCAGCGGGGGGTCAGACGAGCAGTACTTC. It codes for CASGGSDEQYF.

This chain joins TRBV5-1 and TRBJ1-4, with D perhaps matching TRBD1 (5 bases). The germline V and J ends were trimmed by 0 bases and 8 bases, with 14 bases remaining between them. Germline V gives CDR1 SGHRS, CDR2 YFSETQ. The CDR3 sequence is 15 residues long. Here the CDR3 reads CASSLGRQFGEKLFF. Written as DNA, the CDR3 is TGCGCCAGCAGCTTGGGCAGACAGTTCGGGGAAAAACTGTTTTTT.

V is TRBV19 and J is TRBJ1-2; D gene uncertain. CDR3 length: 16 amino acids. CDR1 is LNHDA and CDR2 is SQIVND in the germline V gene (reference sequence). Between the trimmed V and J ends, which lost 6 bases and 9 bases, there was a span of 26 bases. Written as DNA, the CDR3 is TGTGCCAGTAGCCCTCTTTCGGGTCACCTGCCTCTCCGCTACACCTTC. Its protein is CASSPLSGHLPLRYTF.

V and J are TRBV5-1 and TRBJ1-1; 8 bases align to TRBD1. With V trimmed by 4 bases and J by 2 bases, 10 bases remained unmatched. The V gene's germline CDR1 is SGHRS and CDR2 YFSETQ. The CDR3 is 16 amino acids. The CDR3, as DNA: TGCGCCAGCAGCGCAGACCCCGGGACAGGTAACACTGAAGCTTTCTTT. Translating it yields CASSADPGTGNTEAFF. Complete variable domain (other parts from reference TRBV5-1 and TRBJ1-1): KAGVTQTPRYLIKTRGQQVTLSCSPISGHRSVSWYQQTPGQGLQFLFEYFSETQRNKGNFPGRFSGRQFSNSRSEMNVSTLELGDSALYLCASSADPGTGNTEAFFGQGTRLTVV.

The CDR3 region is CASSRGLAGPYNEQFF. The CDR3 DNA is TGTGCCAGCAGCCGAGGACTAGCGGGGCCTTACAATGAGCAGTTCTTC. The V gene is TRBV14, the J gene TRBJ2-1; TRBD2 matches at 12 bases. Germline V gene lookup returns CDR1 SGHDN and CDR2 FVKESK. The CDR3 is 16 residues long. V dropped 4 bases and J dropped 4; count of bases not matched to a gene: 5.